Shown below are 24 T cell receptor beta chains from a single sample sequenced in a study of Graves' ophthalmopathy and Graves' hyperthyroidism. TCR beta CDR3 amplification used RNA transcripts. HTBI primers primed a first-round RT-PCR, and a second-round multiplex PCR followed. TCRdb re-called the multiplex PCR reads with MiXCR, one entry per CDR3 protein. The table lists about 24,000 distinct CDR3 sequences, almost 50% of them singletons, with around 6.6% in the top ten. The sequenced material came from peripheral blood. The source is an adult woman with stable Graves' hyperthyroidism.

This clonotype is deemed medium-sized. The chain links TRBV20-1 to TRBJ2-7; D not resolved. CDR3 length: 9 amino acids. Germline CDR1 and CDR2: DFQATT and SNEGSKA (reference sequence). The V gene lost 7 bases and the J gene lost 6 bases, with 7 bases spanning the gap. CDR3 loop: CSVGVEQYF. The CDR3 bases are TGCAGTGTGGGCGTCGAGCAGTACTTC.

The chain is built from TRBV28 and TRBJ1-6, with D hard to call. The germline V and J ends were trimmed by 5 bases and 7 bases, with 6 bases remaining between them. CDR3 length equals 12 residues. Germline V lookup: CDR1 MDHEN, CDR2 SYDVKM. The CDR3 reads CASSVLNSPLHF. The DNA of the CDR3 is TGTGCCAGCAGTGTACTAAATTCACCCCTCCACTTT.

This clonotype is termed medium-sized (0.01 to 0.1%). The rearrangement uses TRBV10-1 and TRBJ2-7, with 9 positions matching TRBD2. CDR1 WNHNN and CDR2 SYGVQD come from the germline V gene (reference sequence). V lost 4 bases to trimming and J lost 12 bases; unmatched junction nucleotides: 7. This CDR3 region has 12 residues. Here the CDR3 reads CASSGLAGVMYF. CDR3 nucleotides: TGCGCCAGCAGTGGCTTAGCGGGAGTGATGTACTTC.

This clonotype is medium-sized by share. The rearrangement links TRBV20-1 to TRBJ2-5; D is perhaps TRBD1 or TRBD2 (5 bases each). This CDR3 is built from 15 residues. The V end was cut by 6 bases, the J end by 5 bases, with 22 bases between. The germline V gene has CDR1 DFQATT and CDR2 SNEGSKA (reference sequence). CDR3 in DNA: TGCAGTGCCAGTTCGAGTACGGGACCGCCGGAGACCCAGTACTTC. This gives the protein CSASSSTGPPETQYF.

The chain employs TRBV24-1 and TRBJ2-2; 7 nucleotides match TRBD2. CDR1 KGHDR and CDR2 SFDVKD come from the germline V gene. This CDR3 region has 15 residues. Unmatched junction bases numbered 4, after V lost 2 bases and J lost 5 bases. The CDR3 sequence: CATSDSTSPTGELFF. For the CDR3, the DNA is TGTGCCACCAGTGATTCGACTAGCCCAACCGGGGAGCTGTTTTTT.

This clonotype was detected ten times or more. This chain links TRBV3-1 with TRBJ2-1, with 8 bases fitting TRBD2. The germline V gene has CDR1 LGHDT and CDR2 YNNKEL (reference sequence). J gave up 9 bases and V 3 bases, and 16 bases lay outside the gene matches. The CDR3 has 17 amino acids. The CDR3: CASSHPGTRARVGEQFF. CDR3 sequence (DNA): TGTGCCAGCAGCCACCCCGGGACTAGGGCGCGCGTAGGTGAGCAGTTCTTC.

In regard to this clonotype: The CDR3 does not close with the conserved phenylalanine or tryptophan, likely indicating a read error. The limits of the CDR3 on the DNA are not certain, so only TCRdb's listed CDR3 is given. This chain joins TRBV10-3 and TRBJ2-7; the D call of TRBD1 is as the table states it, not checked on the DNA. The CDR3 region is 11 residues in length, termini included. Germline CDR1 and CDR2: ENHRY and SYGVKD. CDR3 residues: CAISDIDRQYY.

On this clonotype: This could be a read error, since a much larger clone is one nucleotide away. This is likely a read error, given that the CDR3 carries no conserved phenylalanine or tryptophan at its end. The DNA is omitted, as the CDR3 cannot be located on it reliably, and the CDR3 follows TCRdb's listing. The CDR3 spells CASTGQRGKSNTEVSV. The chain joins TRBV5-1 to TRBJ1-1; the table's D call TRBD1 went unverified against the DNA. The CDR3 is 16 amino acids long, termini counted. Germline lookup yields CDR1 SGHRS and CDR2 YFSETQ.

About this clonotype: The junction departs from the called germline gene at one end, perhaps through a read error. The chain carries TRBV5-1 and TRBJ1-6; the D is unclear. The CDR3 extends over 14 amino acids. The germline CDR1 and CDR2 sequences are SGHRS and YFSETQ. CDR3 protein: CASSLWQENSPLHF. Here the CDR3 DNA reads TGTGCCAGCAGCTTGTGGCAAGAGAATTCACCCCTCCACTTT.

This clonotype was picked up many times. The V gene is TRBV6-6, the J gene TRBJ1-1; the match to TRBD1 covers 7 bases. The junction had 7 bases not matched to a gene; V was cut back by 0 bases and J by 0 bases. This CDR3 spans 17 amino acids. Germline V gives CDR1 MNHNY, CDR2 SVGAGI (reference sequence). In nucleotides, the CDR3 is TGTGCCAGCAGTTACTCGGGACAGAGGATCGTGAACACTGAAGCTTTCTTT. This gives the protein CASSYSGQRIVNTEAFF.

By share, this clonotype ranks as medium-sized. The chain links TRBV7-6 to TRBJ2-5; D unresolved. The CDR3 has 16 residues. Trimming shortened V by 1 base and J by 3 bases, and 15 bases separated the two germline ends. CDR1 is SGHVS, CDR2 FNYEAQ, per germline. In DNA form, the CDR3 reads TGTGCCAGCAGCTTAGTGGGCACAGTGGAAAAAGAGACCCAGTACTTC. As protein: CASSLVGTVEKETQYF.

About this clonotype itself: The conserved final phenylalanine or tryptophan is absent from the CDR3, which likely points to a read error. This sequence joins TRBV19 and TRBJ2-1; TRBD1 might be the D (5 bases). The CDR3 totals 15 residues. Germline V CDR1 and CDR2: LNHDA, SQIVND (reference sequence). DNA of the CDR3: TGTGTCAGTAGTATACTGTCCAGATTGGACAATGGGCAGTTCTTA. Translation: CVSSILSRLDNGQFL.

J is TRBJ1-6 and V is TRBV7-2; D remains unclear. CDR1 and CDR2 (germline): SGHTA, FQGNSA. The V and J ends lost 6 bases and 0 bases respectively, with 15 bases between them. CDR3 length: 17 residues. The CDR3 DNA reads TGTGCCAGCAGTCTTAGAGTCGGAGGCTCCTATAATTCACCCCTCCACTTT. It encodes CASSLRVGGSYNSPLHF. Full variable domain (missing parts from reference TRBV7-2 and TRBJ1-6): GAGVSQSPSNKVTEKGKDVELRCDPISGHTALYWYRQSLGQGLEFLIYFQGNSAPDKSGLPSDRFSAERTGGSVSTLTIQRTQQEDSAVYLCASSLRVGGSYNSPLHFGNGTRLTVT.

CDR3 region: CASSVGTGISYEQYF. CDR3 in DNA: TGTGCCAGCAGCGTAGGCACGGGAATCTCCTACGAGCAGTACTTC. The chain uses TRBV9 and TRBJ2-7, with D maybe TRBD2 (5 bases). The germline V gene encodes CDR1 SGDLS and CDR2 YYNGEE. The CDR3 is 15 residues long. V was shortened by 0 bases and J by 0 bases, with 10 bases between the two germline ends.

There are many counts of this clonotype. V and J are TRBV27 and TRBJ1-5, with 8 nucleotides matching TRBD1. The CDR3 has 15 amino acids. Germline-derived CDR1 and CDR2 are MNHEY and SMNVEV (reference sequence). V lost 3 bases, J lost 5 bases, and 6 bases stayed unmatched. The DNA for the CDR3 is TGTGCCAGCAGTTTTAACCCAGGGGGCCATCAGCCCCAGCATTTT. It specifies CASSFNPGGHQPQHF.

This clonotype rates as medium-sized (0.01 to 0.1%). The chain employs TRBV7-9 and TRBJ1-2; maybe TRBD1 (5 bases). The CDR3 extends over 14 amino acids. V lost 1 base, J lost 3 bases, and 9 bases lay in between. Per germline, CDR1 SEHNR and CDR2 FQNEAQ (reference sequence). The CDR3 bases are TGTGCCAGCAGCTTAGGAGGGGTAGACTATGGCTACACCTTC. The encoded protein is CASSLGGVDYGYTF.

The genes are TRBV2 and TRBJ2-7; D might be TRBD2 (5 bases). The CDR3 totals 15 residues. Trimming removed 1 base at V and 6 bases at J, with 16 bases between. Germline V gene data show CDR1 as SNHLY and CDR2 as FYNNEI. CDR3 loop: CASSEVGTPGGEQYF. The CDR3 coding sequence is TGTGCCAGCAGTGAAGTAGGTACGCCAGGAGGCGAGCAGTACTTC.

This clonotype was seen ten or more times. This sequence joins TRBV6-1 and TRBJ1-6; 7 bases are a match to TRBD1. The trim removed 2 bases at V and 9 bases at J, leaving 7 bases unmatched. Germline V CDR1 and CDR2: MNHNS, SASEGT. The CDR3 is made up of 15 amino acids. CDR3 in DNA: TGTGCCAGCAGTGAAACAAGGACAGGAGTTTCACCCCTCCACTTT. Translating gives CASSETRTGVSPLHF.

Concerning this clonotype: One junction end disagrees with the germline gene, perhaps due to a read error. The rearrangement joins TRBV5-6 to TRBJ2-5, with 11 bases that match TRBD1. The CDR3 contains 14 residues. CDR1 SGHDT and CDR2 YYEEEE come from the germline V gene. This chain's CDR3 is CASSPGQGAETQYF. For the CDR3, the DNA is TGTGCCAGCAGCCCCGGACAGGGGGCAGAGACTCAGTACTTC.

At least ten counts were recorded for this clonotype. The rearrangement links TRBV3-1 to TRBJ2-3; D remains ambiguous. Trimming removed 1 base from V and 6 bases from J, with 14 bases in between. This CDR3 contains 15 residues. From germline, CDR1 is LGHDT and CDR2 YNNKEL (reference sequence). The CDR3 here is CASSQGAVLLDTQYF. The CDR3 DNA is TGTGCCAGCAGCCAAGGGGCGGTTCTGTTGGATACGCAGTATTTT.

The table lists this clonotype with a count of one. This rearrangement joins TRBV7-9 to TRBJ2-2; TRBD1 aligns across 8 bases. Trimming took 0 bases from V and 1 from J; bases not matched to a gene: 1. Germline-derived CDR1 and CDR2 are SEHNR and FQNEAQ (reference sequence). The CDR3 loop spans 16 amino acids. As DNA, the CDR3 is TGTGCCAGCAGCTTAGCCGGGACAGGGAACACCGGGGAGCTGTTTTTT. Amino acid sequence: CASSLAGTGNTGELFF.

The chain couples TRBV5-1 to TRBJ1-2; D is perhaps TRBD1 (6 bases). There are 15 residues in the CDR3. The V end lost 0 bases, the J end lost 8 bases, and 17 bases lay between the germline ends. The germline V gene encodes CDR1 SGHRS and CDR2 YFSETQ. The CDR3 here is CASSLAGSGAGGYTF. DNA for the CDR3: TGCGCCAGCAGCTTGGCAGGGTCAGGGGCTGGGGGCTACACCTTC.

By sample fraction, this clonotype is medium-sized (0.01 to 0.1%). The genes are TRBV7-9 and TRBJ2-5; D may be TRBD1 or TRBD2 (5 bases each). The CDR3 contains 14 residues. Trimming stripped 5 bases from V and 1 base from J, with 11 bases between. Germline lookup yields CDR1 SEHNR and CDR2 FQNEAQ (reference sequence). CDR3 amino acids: CASSRTRGQETQYF. CDR3 DNA sequence: TGTGCCAGCAGCCGCACTAGGGGCCAAGAGACCCAGTACTTC.

This clonotype qualifies as medium-sized. The chain carries TRBV2 and TRBJ2-3; TRBD2 matches at 10 bases. Per the germline V gene, CDR1 is SNHLY and CDR2 is FYNNEI. The V and J ends lost 6 bases and 4 bases, in that order; junction bases with no gene match: 10. The CDR3 contains 16 residues. This chain's CDR3 is CASRATSGRVADTQYF. The CDR3 coding sequence is TGTGCCAGCAGGGCCACCAGCGGGAGGGTAGCAGATACGCAGTATTTT. The complete variable domain, with remaining parts taken from reference TRBV2 and TRBJ2-3, reads EPEVTQTPSHQVTQMGQEVILRCVPISNHLYFYWYRQILGQKVEFLVSFYNNEISEKSEIFDDQFSVERPDGSNFTLKIRSTKLEDSAMYFCASRATSGRVADTQYFGPGTRLTVL.